This record covers a single T cell receptor beta chain. Per the study methods: Reference gene primer amplification yielded estimated nucleated cell counts. The assay was immunoSEQ multiplex PCR, and TCRdb's table has in-frame clones only and misses some. The V and J calls and clone size come from that table; D and trimming were worked out from the DNA. The sample consists of tens of thousands of clones, about 91% of them appearing once. The sample is drawn from a study of blood T cell repertoires in COVID-19. About the study: PBMCs, B-cell-depleted T cells, or T cells were the source of the cDNA or gDNA that made up the material.

Germline V gives CDR1 SGHTA, CDR2 FQGNSA. The CDR3 loop spans 15 amino acids. V was pared by 4 bases and J by 2 bases, with 4 bases of the junction left unmatched. Sequencing was carried out using peripheral blood. The source of this sequence is a man between 60 and 75 years old with active COVID-19. This chain uses TRBV7-2 with TRBJ2-1; 8 nucleotides align to TRBD1. In DNA form, the CDR3 reads TGTGCCAGCAGCTCAAACAGGGGGGCCTACAATGAGCAGTTCTTC. It translates to CASSSNRGAYNEQFF.